A single sample gave rise to the 11 T cell receptor beta chains below, sequenced in a study of blood T cell repertoires in COVID-19. Assay: immunoSEQ multiplex PCR; the TCRdb copy retains only in-frame clones and omits some. The table includes 300,000 to 400,000 clones, approximately 90% detected once. The sequenced sample consisted of peripheral blood. These receptors came from a woman aged 18-29 years who had recovered from COVID-19.

The chain recombines TRBV5-6 with TRBJ2-3, with TRBD2 identical over 11 bases. J was trimmed by 0 bases and V by 3 bases; bases with no gene match: 3. Germline V gene sequence: CDR1 SGHDT, CDR2 YYEEEE. CDR3 length: 16 residues. This CDR3 is CASSSLAGVSTDTQYF. The CDR3 nucleotides read TGTGCCAGCAGCTCACTAGCGGGAGTGAGCACAGATACGCAGTATTTT.

This clone was picked up a small number of times. The genes are TRBV5-5 and TRBJ2-7; 8 nucleotides align to TRBD2. This CDR3 comprises 15 residues. With V trimmed by 4 bases and J by 1 base, 7 bases remained unmatched. Germline assignment: CDR1 SGHKS and CDR2 YYEKEE (reference sequence). CDR3 DNA sequence: TGTGCCAGCAGCCCCTCAGTAGCGGGATCCTACGAGCAGTACGTC. Its translation is CASSPSVAGSYEQYV.

This clone was picked up one time. The CDR3 DNA sequence: TGTGCCAGCAGCGTATTTCAGGAGGGGACTCCGGGGAACACCGGGGAGCTGTTTTTT. Its protein is CASSVFQEGTPGNTGELFF. This chain joins TRBV9 and TRBJ2-2; perhaps TRBD2 as D (6 bases). Germline loops: CDR1 SGDLS, CDR2 YYNGEE. The CDR3 covers 19 residues. Between the trimmed V and J ends, which lost 1 base and 1 base, there was a span of 20 bases.

The J gene is TRBJ2-5, the V gene TRBV12-3 or TRBV12-4; no clear D gene. Between the trimmed V and J ends, which lost 3 bases and 1 base, there was a span of 6 bases. This CDR3 has 13 amino acids. The chain's CDR3 is CASSLVSQETQYF. CDR3 DNA sequence: TGTGCCAGCAGTTTGGTCAGCCAAGAGACCCAGTACTTC.

This clone was observed once. The chain uses TRBV10-3 and TRBJ1-1; 8 nucleotides line up with TRBD1. Trimming took 7 bases from V and 4 from J; bases not matched to a gene: 11. Germline lookup yields CDR1 ENHRY and CDR2 SYGVKD. The CDR3 has 15 residues. CDR3 DNA: TGTGCCATCAAATTCCAAGACAGGGGTATCACTGAAGCTTTCTTT. Translated: CAIKFQDRGITEAFF.

CDR3 loop: CASGLYPLVGQGHEQFF. The CDR3 nucleotides are TGTGCTAGTGGTTTGTATCCCCTGGTAGGACAGGGGCATGAGCAGTTCTTC. The chain couples TRBV12-5 to TRBJ2-1; 9 bases line up with TRBD1. Germline CDR1 reads LGHNT; CDR2 reads FRNRAP. The V segment lost 2 bases and the J segment 8 bases; nucleotides outside the gene matches: 13. CDR3 size: 17 residues.

The chain is built from TRBV5-6 and TRBJ2-1; no definite D call. Germline V gene data show CDR1 as SGHDT and CDR2 as YYEEEE. V shed 4 bases and J shed 5 bases, with 7 bases lying between them. The CDR3 is made up of 12 amino acids. In DNA form, the CDR3 reads TGTGCCAGCAGCCTAGTTGACAATGAGCAGTTCTTC. Translation gives CASSLVDNEQFF.

The chain employs TRBV12-3 or TRBV12-4 and TRBJ2-1; the D is unclear. Trimming took off 4 bases at V and 4 bases at J, with 8 bases between the two ends. This CDR3 spans 13 amino acids. The CDR3 nucleotides are TGTGCCAGCAGTTCCCACTTGTACAATGAGCAGTTCTTC. Translating gives CASSSHLYNEQFF.

The chain recombines TRBV10-2 with TRBJ1-2; 7 bases are a match to TRBD1. Trimming cost V 6 bases and J 3 bases; bases outside gene matches: 1. Germline values: CDR1 WSHSY, CDR2 SAAADI. This CDR3 has 12 residues. In DNA form, the CDR3 reads TGCGCCAGCAGCACAGGGGACTATGGCTACACCTTC. This gives the protein CASSTGDYGYTF.

The J gene is TRBJ1-4, the V gene TRBV10-3; unclear D gene. The CDR3 length is 14 residues. Between the trimmed V and J ends, which lost 3 bases and 0 bases, there was a span of 5 bases. Germline CDR1 ENHRY, CDR2 SYGVKD. CDR3 DNA sequence: TGTGCCATCAGTGACAGTGCAACTAATGAAAAACTGTTTTTT. Protein sequence: CAISDSATNEKLFF.

This rearrangement joins TRBV6-2 or TRBV6-3 to TRBJ2-1; perhaps TRBD1 as D (6 bases). CDR3 length: 14 amino acids. V lost 4 bases and J 15 bases, leaving 22 bases between the germline ends. Germline V gene data show CDR1 as MNHEY and CDR2 as SVGEGT. The CDR3 nucleotides are TGTGCCAGCAGTTCCCCCCCGGGACACCAAACGAGGTTCTTC. Residues: CASSSPPGHQTRFF.